This T cell receptor (beta chain) was identified in a study of monozygotic twins with inflammatory bowel disease. Each donor supplied about 2.5 ml of blood. The CDR3 length is 15 residues. TCRdb reanalyzed the 5' RACE reads, giving one entry per CDR3 protein sequence and no DNA. There are more than 110,000 distinct CDR3 sequences in the sample, with 1% to 1.5% held by the top ten. V gene TRBV12-3 or TRBV12-4 combines with J gene TRBJ2-7; TCRdb's D call of TRBD1 is untestable without DNA. The clonotype originates from a human donor with ulcerative colitis or Crohn's disease, or a healthy co-twin of an affected twin (not recorded which). Sequencing was performed on blood. The CDR3 here is CASSLSVVPPYEQYF.